A selection of T cell receptor beta chains follows, all from one sample in a study of cytomegalovirus exposure and HLA in healthy donors. The assay was immunoSEQ multiplex PCR, and TCRdb's table has in-frame clones only and misses some. The sample lists about 61,000 clones; 70% to 80% were seen once. Material for sequencing was PBMCs. The receptors here all came from a man aged 45-65 years in good health and CMV-seropositive. Both conserved end residues are part of each CDR3. The order of the fields is clone size, J gene, CDR3 length, V gene, CDR3 protein. Clone size is stated in some rows and not others, as once, few, many or a class when expanded.

clone_size: few
j_call: TRBJ2-4
cdr3_length: 16
v_call: TRBV27
cdr3_aa: CASRYRGDRNRNIQYF

clone_size: .
j_call: TRBJ1-3
cdr3_length: 14
v_call: TRBV18
cdr3_aa: CASSVTGDGNTIYF

clone_size: .
j_call: TRBJ2-3
cdr3_length: 18
v_call: TRBV7-8
cdr3_aa: CASSSLARGLARTDTQYF

clone_size: .
j_call: TRBJ2-3
cdr3_length: 16
v_call: TRBV2
cdr3_aa: CASRRTPGQGPDTQYF

clone_size: .
j_call: TRBJ2-5
cdr3_length: 15
v_call: TRBV6-1
cdr3_aa: CASSESRLSQGTQYF

clone_size: .
j_call: TRBJ2-3
cdr3_length: 17
v_call: TRBV11-2
cdr3_aa: CASSLGYLAGAADTQYF

clone_size: .
j_call: TRBJ2-1
cdr3_length: 15
v_call: TRBV7-2
cdr3_aa: CASSRDSSSYNEQFF

clone_size: few
j_call: TRBJ2-5
cdr3_length: 11
v_call: TRBV25-1
cdr3_aa: CASTGKETQYF

clone_size: .
j_call: TRBJ1-4
cdr3_length: 14
v_call: TRBV4-1
cdr3_aa: CASSRSLPGEKLFF

clone_size: .
j_call: TRBJ2-1
cdr3_length: 14
v_call: TRBV7-3
cdr3_aa: CASSRRGGAHEQFF

clone_size: .
j_call: TRBJ2-1
cdr3_length: 12
v_call: TRBV7-9
cdr3_aa: CASSPAYNEQFF

clone_size: .
j_call: TRBJ2-3
cdr3_length: 17
v_call: TRBV7-9
cdr3_aa: CASSRINTGGRTDTQYF

clone_size: few
j_call: TRBJ2-1
cdr3_length: 17
v_call: TRBV4-3
cdr3_aa: CACSQGMIGLIYNEQFF

clone_size: .
j_call: TRBJ2-7
cdr3_length: 12
v_call: TRBV5-6
cdr3_aa: CASSLQGYEQYF

clone_size: .
j_call: TRBJ2-5
cdr3_length: 13
v_call: TRBV6-1
cdr3_aa: CASRPGGQETQYF

clone_size: .
j_call: TRBJ2-1
cdr3_length: 15
v_call: TRBV5-1
cdr3_aa: CASSQVPGQGAEQFF

clone_size: few
j_call: TRBJ1-2
cdr3_length: 13
v_call: TRBV27
cdr3_aa: CASSGSRGRGYTF

clone_size: few
j_call: TRBJ2-6
cdr3_length: 14
v_call: TRBV5-5
cdr3_aa: CASSLPSGANVLTF

clone_size: .
j_call: TRBJ2-7
cdr3_length: 14
v_call: TRBV10-3
cdr3_aa: CAISVEDLAYEQYF

clone_size: .
j_call: TRBJ2-5
cdr3_length: 15
v_call: TRBV5-4
cdr3_aa: CASSPPSREQETQYF

clone_size: .
j_call: TRBJ2-5
cdr3_length: 15
v_call: TRBV4-2
cdr3_aa: CASSQGGVFEETQYF

clone_size: .
j_call: TRBJ2-3
cdr3_length: 15
v_call: TRBV7-3
cdr3_aa: CASSLELGARGTQYF

clone_size: .
j_call: TRBJ2-5
cdr3_length: 15
v_call: TRBV14
cdr3_aa: CASSPREIRTREQYF

clone_size: .
j_call: TRBJ2-7
cdr3_length: 14
v_call: TRBV29-1
cdr3_aa: CSVAPTGGTYEQYF

clone_size: .
j_call: TRBJ2-7
cdr3_length: 16
v_call: TRBV19
cdr3_aa: CASSTPGREISYEQYF

clone_size: .
j_call: TRBJ1-1
cdr3_length: 15
v_call: TRBV2
cdr3_aa: CASRRQGALNTEAFF

clone_size: many
j_call: TRBJ1-5
cdr3_length: 17
v_call: TRBV23-1
cdr3_aa: CASSQQSGEGGWQPQHF

clone_size: .
j_call: TRBJ2-5
cdr3_length: 13
v_call: TRBV6-5
cdr3_aa: CASSRTQQETQYF

clone_size: few
j_call: TRBJ2-2
cdr3_length: 15
v_call: TRBV5-1
cdr3_aa: CASSPTSGLTGELFF

clone_size: few
j_call: TRBJ2-3
cdr3_length: 17
v_call: TRBV2
cdr3_aa: CASRGLAGAYLTDTQYF

clone_size: .
j_call: TRBJ1-5
cdr3_length: 15
v_call: TRBV6-1
cdr3_aa: CASSTGTGGFQPQHF

clone_size: .
j_call: TRBJ1-2
cdr3_length: 15
v_call: TRBV7-2
cdr3_aa: CASSPWMRDIYGYTF

clone_size: once
j_call: TRBJ2-2
cdr3_length: 15
v_call: TRBV5-1
cdr3_aa: CASSVRLDSTGELFF

clone_size: .
j_call: TRBJ2-3
cdr3_length: 13
v_call: TRBV30
cdr3_aa: CAESSASTDTQYF

clone_size: .
j_call: .
cdr3_length: 15
v_call: TRBV7-8
cdr3_aa: CASSLGQGGSYEQYF

clone_size: .
j_call: TRBJ2-7
cdr3_length: 16
v_call: TRBV10-1
cdr3_aa: CASSGNRDRGTYEQYF

clone_size: .
j_call: TRBJ2-1
cdr3_length: 15
v_call: TRBV18
cdr3_aa: CASSPSKGGVNEQFF

clone_size: .
j_call: TRBJ2-3
cdr3_length: 16
v_call: TRBV4-1
cdr3_aa: CASSQAPDLSTDTQYF

clone_size: .
j_call: TRBJ2-5
cdr3_length: 15
v_call: TRBV6-5
cdr3_aa: CASSYGAGGGETQYF

clone_size: .
j_call: TRBJ1-2
cdr3_length: 16
v_call: TRBV25-1
cdr3_aa: CASSDPDRPLNYGYTF

clone_size: .
j_call: TRBJ1-3
cdr3_length: 15
v_call: TRBV25-1
cdr3_aa: CASSHQGTSGNTIYF

clone_size: .
j_call: TRBJ2-7
cdr3_length: 14
v_call: TRBV6-1
cdr3_aa: CASSGMGASYEQYF

clone_size: .
j_call: TRBJ2-3
cdr3_length: 15
v_call: TRBV4-3
cdr3_aa: CASSQDLLVADTQYF

clone_size: .
j_call: TRBJ2-7
cdr3_length: 14
v_call: TRBV15
cdr3_aa: CATKRTSGPYEQYF

clone_size: few
j_call: TRBJ2-3
cdr3_length: 14
v_call: TRBV7-6
cdr3_aa: CASSSRTRTDTQYF

clone_size: once
j_call: TRBJ2-7
cdr3_length: 14
v_call: TRBV9
cdr3_aa: CASSADRGPYEQYF

clone_size: .
j_call: TRBJ1-2
cdr3_length: 13
v_call: TRBV27
cdr3_aa: CASRTRQGDGYTF

clone_size: .
j_call: TRBJ2-2
cdr3_length: 15
v_call: TRBV6-5
cdr3_aa: CASSSTVPNTGELFF

clone_size: .
j_call: TRBJ2-7
cdr3_length: 15
v_call: TRBV5-1
cdr3_aa: CASSLGQGLTYEQYF

clone_size: .
j_call: .
cdr3_length: 11
v_call: TRBV6-1
cdr3_aa: CASRRGNEQYF

clone_size: .
j_call: TRBJ2-5
cdr3_length: 15
v_call: TRBV11-1
cdr3_aa: CAGSLLGGALGAQYF

clone_size: .
j_call: TRBJ1-6
cdr3_length: 15
v_call: TRBV5-6
cdr3_aa: CASSLGQGVGSPLHF

clone_size: .
j_call: TRBJ1-5
cdr3_length: 15
v_call: TRBV6-1
cdr3_aa: CASSLQHFSNQPQHF